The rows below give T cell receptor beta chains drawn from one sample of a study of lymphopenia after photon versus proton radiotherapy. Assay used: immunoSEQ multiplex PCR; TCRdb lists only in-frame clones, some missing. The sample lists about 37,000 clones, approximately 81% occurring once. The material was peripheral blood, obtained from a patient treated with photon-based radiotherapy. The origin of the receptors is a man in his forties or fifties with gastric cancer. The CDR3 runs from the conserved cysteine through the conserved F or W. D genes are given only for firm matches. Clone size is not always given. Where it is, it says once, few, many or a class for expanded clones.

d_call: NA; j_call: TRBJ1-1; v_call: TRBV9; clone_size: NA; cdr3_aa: CASSVGQAEAFF; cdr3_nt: TGTGCCAGCAGCGTAGGACAGGCGGAAGCTTTCTTT
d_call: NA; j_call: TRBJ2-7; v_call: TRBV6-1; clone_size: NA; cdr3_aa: CASRRGFPHYEQYF; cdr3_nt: TGTGCCAGCAGGAGAGGGTTTCCCCATTACGAGCAGTACTTC
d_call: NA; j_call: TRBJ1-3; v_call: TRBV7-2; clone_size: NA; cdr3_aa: CASGSGLSGNTIYF; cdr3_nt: TGTGCCAGCGGGAGCGGCCTCTCTGGAAACACCATATATTTT
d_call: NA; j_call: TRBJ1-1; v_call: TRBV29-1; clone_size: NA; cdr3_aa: CSVVGGNGFAEAFF; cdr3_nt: TGCAGCGTGGTGGGGGGCAACGGGTTTGCTGAAGCTTTCTTT
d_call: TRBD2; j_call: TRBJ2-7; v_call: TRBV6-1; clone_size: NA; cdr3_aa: CASSETASGAYEQYF; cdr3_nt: TGTGCCAGCAGTGAAACGGCTAGCGGAGCCTACGAGCAGTACTTC
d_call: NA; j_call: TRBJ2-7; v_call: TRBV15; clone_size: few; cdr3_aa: CATSREGISYEQYF; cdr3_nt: TGTGCCACCAGCAGAGAAGGGATTTCCTACGAGCAGTACTTC
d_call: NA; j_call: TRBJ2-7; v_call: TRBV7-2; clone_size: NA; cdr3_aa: CASSPRLDEQYF; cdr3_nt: TGTGCCAGCAGCCCCAGGTTAGACGAGCAGTACTTC
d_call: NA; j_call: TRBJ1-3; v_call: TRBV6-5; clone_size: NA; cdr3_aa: CASSSGYTIYF; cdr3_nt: TGTGCCAGCAGTTCAGGGTATACCATATATTTT
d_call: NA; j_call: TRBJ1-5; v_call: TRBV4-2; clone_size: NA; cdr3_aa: CASSQGSGDPDQPQHF; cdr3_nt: TGTGCCAGCAGCCAAGGAAGTGGGGATCCCGATCAGCCCCAGCATTTT
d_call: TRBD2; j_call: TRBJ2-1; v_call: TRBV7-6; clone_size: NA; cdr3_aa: CASGLLAGDPYNEQFF; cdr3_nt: TGTGCCAGCGGCCTTCTAGCGGGAGACCCCTACAATGAGCAGTTCTTC
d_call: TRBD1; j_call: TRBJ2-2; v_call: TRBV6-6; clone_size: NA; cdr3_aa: CASTLQGTGELFF; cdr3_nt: TGTGCCAGCACTCTACAGGGGACCGGGGAGCTGTTTTTT
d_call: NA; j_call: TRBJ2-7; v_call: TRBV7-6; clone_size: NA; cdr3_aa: CASSSTGILYEQYF; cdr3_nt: TGTGCCAGCAGCTCAACCGGGATTCTCTACGAGCAGTACTTC
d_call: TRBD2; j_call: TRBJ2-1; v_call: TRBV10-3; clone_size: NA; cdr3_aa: CAISEQASGDNEQFF; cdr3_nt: TGTGCCATCAGTGAGCAGGCTAGCGGGGACAATGAGCAGTTCTTC
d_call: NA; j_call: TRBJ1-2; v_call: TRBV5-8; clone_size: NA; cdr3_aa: CASSPRKLGYGYTF; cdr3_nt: TGTGCCAGCAGCCCCCGGAAACTGGGCTATGGCTACACCTTC
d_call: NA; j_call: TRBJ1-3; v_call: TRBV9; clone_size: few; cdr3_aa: CASTRTLGNTIYF; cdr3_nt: TGTGCCAGCACCAGGACACTTGGAAACACCATATATTTT
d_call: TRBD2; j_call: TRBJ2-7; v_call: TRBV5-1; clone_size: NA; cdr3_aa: CASSHSGRGAYEQYF; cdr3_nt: TGCGCCAGCAGTCATAGCGGGAGGGGGGCCTACGAGCAGTACTTC
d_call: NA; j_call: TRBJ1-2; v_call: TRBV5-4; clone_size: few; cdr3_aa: CASSLNGDGYTF; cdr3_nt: TGTGCCAGCAGCTTAAACGGGGATGGCTACACCTTC
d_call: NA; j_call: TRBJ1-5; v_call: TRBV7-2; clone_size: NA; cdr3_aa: CASSPPNSNQPQHF; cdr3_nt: TGTGCCAGCAGCCCCCCGAATAGCAATCAGCCCCAGCATTTT
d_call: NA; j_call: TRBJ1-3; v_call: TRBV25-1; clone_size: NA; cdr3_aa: CASSSGTNSGNTIYF; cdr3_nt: TGTGCCAGCAGCTCGGGGACAAACTCTGGAAACACCATATATTTT
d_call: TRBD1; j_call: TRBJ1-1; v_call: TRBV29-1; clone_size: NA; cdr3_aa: CSVGKGAATEAFF; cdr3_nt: TGCAGCGTTGGTAAGGGGGCTGCGACTGAAGCTTTCTTT
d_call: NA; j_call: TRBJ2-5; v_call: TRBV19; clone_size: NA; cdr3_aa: CALCETQYF; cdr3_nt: TGTGCCCTTTGTGAGACCCAGTACTTC
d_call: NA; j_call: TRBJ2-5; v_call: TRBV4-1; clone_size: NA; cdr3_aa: CASSQAGGTQYF; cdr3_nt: TGCGCCAGCAGCCAAGCCGGGGGTACCCAGTACTTC
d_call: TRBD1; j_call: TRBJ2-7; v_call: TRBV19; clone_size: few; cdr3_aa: CASSPSGQGLSYEQYF; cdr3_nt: TGTGCCAGTAGTCCCTCGGGACAGGGCCTCTCCTACGAGCAGTACTTC
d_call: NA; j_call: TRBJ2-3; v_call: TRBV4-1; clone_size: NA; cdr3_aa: CASSHPATKSTDTQYF; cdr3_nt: TGCGCCAGCAGCCATCCAGCGACAAAATCCACAGATACGCAGTATTTT
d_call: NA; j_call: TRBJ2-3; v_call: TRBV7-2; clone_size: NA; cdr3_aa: CASSLSSGLDTQYF; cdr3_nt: TGTGCCAGCAGCTTAAGTTCAGGGTTAGATACGCAGTATTTT
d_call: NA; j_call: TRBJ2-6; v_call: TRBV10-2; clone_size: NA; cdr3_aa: CATGPGVSGANVLTF; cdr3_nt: TGCGCGACCGGGCCAGGGGTCTCTGGGGCCAACGTCCTGACTTTC
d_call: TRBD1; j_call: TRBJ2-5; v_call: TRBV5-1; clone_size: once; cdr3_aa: CASSSGQYQETQYF; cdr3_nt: TGCGCCAGCAGCTCGGGACAGTACCAAGAGACCCAGTACTTC
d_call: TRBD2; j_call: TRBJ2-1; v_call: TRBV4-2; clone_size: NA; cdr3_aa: CASSQGASGEGMQFF; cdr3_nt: TGTGCCAGCAGCCAAGGGGCTAGCGGGGAAGGGATGCAGTTCTTC